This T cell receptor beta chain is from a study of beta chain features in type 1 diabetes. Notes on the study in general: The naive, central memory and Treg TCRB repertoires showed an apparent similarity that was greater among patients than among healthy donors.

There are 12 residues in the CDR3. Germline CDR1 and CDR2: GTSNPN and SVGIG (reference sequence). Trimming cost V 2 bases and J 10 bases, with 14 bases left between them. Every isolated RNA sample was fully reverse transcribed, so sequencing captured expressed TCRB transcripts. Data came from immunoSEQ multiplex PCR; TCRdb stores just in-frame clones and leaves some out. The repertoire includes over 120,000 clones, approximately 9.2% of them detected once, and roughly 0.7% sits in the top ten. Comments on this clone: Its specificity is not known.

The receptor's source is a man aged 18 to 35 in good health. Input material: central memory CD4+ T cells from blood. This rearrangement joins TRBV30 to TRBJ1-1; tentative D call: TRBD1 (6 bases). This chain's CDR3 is CAWSSGFRGAFF. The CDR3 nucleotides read TGTGCCTGGAGTTCCGGTTTCAGGGGAGCTTTCTTT.